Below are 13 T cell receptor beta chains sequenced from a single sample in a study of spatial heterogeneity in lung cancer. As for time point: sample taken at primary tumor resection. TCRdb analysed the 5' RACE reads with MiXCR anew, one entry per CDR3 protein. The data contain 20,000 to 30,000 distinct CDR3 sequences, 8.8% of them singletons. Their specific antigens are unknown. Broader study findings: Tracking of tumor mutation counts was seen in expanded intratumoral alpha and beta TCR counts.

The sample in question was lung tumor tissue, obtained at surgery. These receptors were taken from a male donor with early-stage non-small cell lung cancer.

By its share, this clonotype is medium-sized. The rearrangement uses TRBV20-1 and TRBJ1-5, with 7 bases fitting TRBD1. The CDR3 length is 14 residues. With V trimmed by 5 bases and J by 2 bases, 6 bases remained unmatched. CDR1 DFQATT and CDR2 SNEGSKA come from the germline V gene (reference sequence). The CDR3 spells CSARQGFGNQPQHF. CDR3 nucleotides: TGCAGTGCTCGACAGGGTTTTGGCAATCAGCCCCAGCATTTT.

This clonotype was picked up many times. The CDR3 here is CSARITRLANEQFF. In DNA, the CDR3 is TGCAGTGCTAGAATAACCCGACTAGCAAATGAGCAGTTCTTC. The chain uses TRBV20-1 and TRBJ2-1; 7 nucleotides line up with TRBD2. CDR1 DFQATT and CDR2 SNEGSKA come from the germline V gene (reference sequence). The length of the CDR3 is 14 residues. The ends lost 2 bases at V and 7 bases at J; junction bases unmatched: 8.

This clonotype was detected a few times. The chain's CDR3 is CASSIIGETQYF. In DNA form, the CDR3 reads TGTGCCAGTAGTATTATAGGAGAGACCCAGTACTTC. The genes are TRBV19 and TRBJ2-5; D unclear. The CDR3 is made up of 12 amino acids. In germline, CDR1 is LNHDA, CDR2 SQIVND (reference sequence). Trimming took 3 bases from V and 4 from J, leaving 6 bases between them.

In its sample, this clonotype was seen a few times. CDR3 residues: CSARLGTVNTEAFF. CDR3 in DNA: TGCAGTGCTAGGTTAGGGACGGTGAACACTGAAGCTTTCTTT. This chain uses TRBV20-1 with TRBJ1-1, with D perhaps TRBD1 (5 bases). CDR3 size: 14 residues. Between the trimmed V and J ends, which lost 3 bases and 0 bases, there was a span of 11 bases. The V gene's germline CDR1 is DFQATT and CDR2 SNEGSKA (reference sequence).

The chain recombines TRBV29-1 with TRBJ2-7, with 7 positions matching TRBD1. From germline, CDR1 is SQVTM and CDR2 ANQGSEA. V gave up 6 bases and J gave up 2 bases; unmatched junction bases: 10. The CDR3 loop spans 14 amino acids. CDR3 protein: CSVAVRQGTYEQYF. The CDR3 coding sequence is TGCAGCGTAGCCGTAAGACAGGGAACCTACGAGCAGTACTTC.

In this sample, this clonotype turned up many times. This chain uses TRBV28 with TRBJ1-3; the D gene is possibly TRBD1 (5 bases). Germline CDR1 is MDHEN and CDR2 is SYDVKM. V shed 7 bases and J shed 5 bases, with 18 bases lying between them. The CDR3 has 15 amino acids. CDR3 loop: CASNLGGTQRNTIYF. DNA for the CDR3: TGTGCCAGCAACCTGGGGGGAACCCAGCGAAACACCATATATTTT.

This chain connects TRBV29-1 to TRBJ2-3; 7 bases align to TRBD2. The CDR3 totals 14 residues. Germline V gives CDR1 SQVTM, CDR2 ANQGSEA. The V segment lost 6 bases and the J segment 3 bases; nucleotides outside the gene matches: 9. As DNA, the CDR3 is TGCAGCGTCCCCAGGGAGGGGAGGACAGATACGCAGTATTTT. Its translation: CSVPREGRTDTQYF.

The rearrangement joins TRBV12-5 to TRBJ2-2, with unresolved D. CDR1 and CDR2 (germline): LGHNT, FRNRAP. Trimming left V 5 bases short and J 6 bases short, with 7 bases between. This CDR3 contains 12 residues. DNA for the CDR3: TGTGCTAGTGGTACCGGAGCCGGGGAGCTGTTTTTT. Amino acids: CASGTGAGELFF.

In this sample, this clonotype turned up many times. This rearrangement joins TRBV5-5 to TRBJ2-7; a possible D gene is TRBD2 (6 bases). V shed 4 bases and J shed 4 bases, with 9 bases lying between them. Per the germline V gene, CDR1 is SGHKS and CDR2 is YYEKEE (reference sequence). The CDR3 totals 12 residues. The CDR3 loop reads CASSQGLYEQYF. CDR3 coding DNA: TGTGCCAGCAGCCAGGGACTTTACGAGCAGTACTTC.

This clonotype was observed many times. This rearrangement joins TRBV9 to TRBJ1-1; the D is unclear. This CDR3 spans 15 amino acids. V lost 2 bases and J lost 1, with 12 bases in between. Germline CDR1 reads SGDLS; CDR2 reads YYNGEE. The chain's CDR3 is CASSVDDGRNTEAFF. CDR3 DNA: TGTGCCAGCAGCGTCGATGATGGGCGGAACACTGAAGCTTTCTTT.

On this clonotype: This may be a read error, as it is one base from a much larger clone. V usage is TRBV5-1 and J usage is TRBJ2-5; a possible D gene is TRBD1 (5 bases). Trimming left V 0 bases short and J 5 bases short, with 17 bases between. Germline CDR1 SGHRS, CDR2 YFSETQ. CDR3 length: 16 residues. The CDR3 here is CASSLDPGRVDETQYF. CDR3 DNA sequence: TGCGCCAGCAGCTTGGATCCCGGCAGGGTCGATGAGACCCAGTACTTC.

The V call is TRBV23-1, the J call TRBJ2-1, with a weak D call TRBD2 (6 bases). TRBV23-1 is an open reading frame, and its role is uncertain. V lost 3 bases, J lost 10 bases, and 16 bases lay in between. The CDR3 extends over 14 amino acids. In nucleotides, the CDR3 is TGCGCCAGCAGTCACAACCAGTTCCGGGGGGAGCAGTTCTTC. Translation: CASSHNQFRGEQFF.

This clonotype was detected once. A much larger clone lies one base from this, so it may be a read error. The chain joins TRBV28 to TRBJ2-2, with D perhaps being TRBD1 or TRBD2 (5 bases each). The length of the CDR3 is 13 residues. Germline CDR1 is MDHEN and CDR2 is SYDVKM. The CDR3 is CASGTENTGELLF. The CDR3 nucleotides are TGTGCCAGCGGGACGGAAAACACCGGGGAGCTGTTATTT.